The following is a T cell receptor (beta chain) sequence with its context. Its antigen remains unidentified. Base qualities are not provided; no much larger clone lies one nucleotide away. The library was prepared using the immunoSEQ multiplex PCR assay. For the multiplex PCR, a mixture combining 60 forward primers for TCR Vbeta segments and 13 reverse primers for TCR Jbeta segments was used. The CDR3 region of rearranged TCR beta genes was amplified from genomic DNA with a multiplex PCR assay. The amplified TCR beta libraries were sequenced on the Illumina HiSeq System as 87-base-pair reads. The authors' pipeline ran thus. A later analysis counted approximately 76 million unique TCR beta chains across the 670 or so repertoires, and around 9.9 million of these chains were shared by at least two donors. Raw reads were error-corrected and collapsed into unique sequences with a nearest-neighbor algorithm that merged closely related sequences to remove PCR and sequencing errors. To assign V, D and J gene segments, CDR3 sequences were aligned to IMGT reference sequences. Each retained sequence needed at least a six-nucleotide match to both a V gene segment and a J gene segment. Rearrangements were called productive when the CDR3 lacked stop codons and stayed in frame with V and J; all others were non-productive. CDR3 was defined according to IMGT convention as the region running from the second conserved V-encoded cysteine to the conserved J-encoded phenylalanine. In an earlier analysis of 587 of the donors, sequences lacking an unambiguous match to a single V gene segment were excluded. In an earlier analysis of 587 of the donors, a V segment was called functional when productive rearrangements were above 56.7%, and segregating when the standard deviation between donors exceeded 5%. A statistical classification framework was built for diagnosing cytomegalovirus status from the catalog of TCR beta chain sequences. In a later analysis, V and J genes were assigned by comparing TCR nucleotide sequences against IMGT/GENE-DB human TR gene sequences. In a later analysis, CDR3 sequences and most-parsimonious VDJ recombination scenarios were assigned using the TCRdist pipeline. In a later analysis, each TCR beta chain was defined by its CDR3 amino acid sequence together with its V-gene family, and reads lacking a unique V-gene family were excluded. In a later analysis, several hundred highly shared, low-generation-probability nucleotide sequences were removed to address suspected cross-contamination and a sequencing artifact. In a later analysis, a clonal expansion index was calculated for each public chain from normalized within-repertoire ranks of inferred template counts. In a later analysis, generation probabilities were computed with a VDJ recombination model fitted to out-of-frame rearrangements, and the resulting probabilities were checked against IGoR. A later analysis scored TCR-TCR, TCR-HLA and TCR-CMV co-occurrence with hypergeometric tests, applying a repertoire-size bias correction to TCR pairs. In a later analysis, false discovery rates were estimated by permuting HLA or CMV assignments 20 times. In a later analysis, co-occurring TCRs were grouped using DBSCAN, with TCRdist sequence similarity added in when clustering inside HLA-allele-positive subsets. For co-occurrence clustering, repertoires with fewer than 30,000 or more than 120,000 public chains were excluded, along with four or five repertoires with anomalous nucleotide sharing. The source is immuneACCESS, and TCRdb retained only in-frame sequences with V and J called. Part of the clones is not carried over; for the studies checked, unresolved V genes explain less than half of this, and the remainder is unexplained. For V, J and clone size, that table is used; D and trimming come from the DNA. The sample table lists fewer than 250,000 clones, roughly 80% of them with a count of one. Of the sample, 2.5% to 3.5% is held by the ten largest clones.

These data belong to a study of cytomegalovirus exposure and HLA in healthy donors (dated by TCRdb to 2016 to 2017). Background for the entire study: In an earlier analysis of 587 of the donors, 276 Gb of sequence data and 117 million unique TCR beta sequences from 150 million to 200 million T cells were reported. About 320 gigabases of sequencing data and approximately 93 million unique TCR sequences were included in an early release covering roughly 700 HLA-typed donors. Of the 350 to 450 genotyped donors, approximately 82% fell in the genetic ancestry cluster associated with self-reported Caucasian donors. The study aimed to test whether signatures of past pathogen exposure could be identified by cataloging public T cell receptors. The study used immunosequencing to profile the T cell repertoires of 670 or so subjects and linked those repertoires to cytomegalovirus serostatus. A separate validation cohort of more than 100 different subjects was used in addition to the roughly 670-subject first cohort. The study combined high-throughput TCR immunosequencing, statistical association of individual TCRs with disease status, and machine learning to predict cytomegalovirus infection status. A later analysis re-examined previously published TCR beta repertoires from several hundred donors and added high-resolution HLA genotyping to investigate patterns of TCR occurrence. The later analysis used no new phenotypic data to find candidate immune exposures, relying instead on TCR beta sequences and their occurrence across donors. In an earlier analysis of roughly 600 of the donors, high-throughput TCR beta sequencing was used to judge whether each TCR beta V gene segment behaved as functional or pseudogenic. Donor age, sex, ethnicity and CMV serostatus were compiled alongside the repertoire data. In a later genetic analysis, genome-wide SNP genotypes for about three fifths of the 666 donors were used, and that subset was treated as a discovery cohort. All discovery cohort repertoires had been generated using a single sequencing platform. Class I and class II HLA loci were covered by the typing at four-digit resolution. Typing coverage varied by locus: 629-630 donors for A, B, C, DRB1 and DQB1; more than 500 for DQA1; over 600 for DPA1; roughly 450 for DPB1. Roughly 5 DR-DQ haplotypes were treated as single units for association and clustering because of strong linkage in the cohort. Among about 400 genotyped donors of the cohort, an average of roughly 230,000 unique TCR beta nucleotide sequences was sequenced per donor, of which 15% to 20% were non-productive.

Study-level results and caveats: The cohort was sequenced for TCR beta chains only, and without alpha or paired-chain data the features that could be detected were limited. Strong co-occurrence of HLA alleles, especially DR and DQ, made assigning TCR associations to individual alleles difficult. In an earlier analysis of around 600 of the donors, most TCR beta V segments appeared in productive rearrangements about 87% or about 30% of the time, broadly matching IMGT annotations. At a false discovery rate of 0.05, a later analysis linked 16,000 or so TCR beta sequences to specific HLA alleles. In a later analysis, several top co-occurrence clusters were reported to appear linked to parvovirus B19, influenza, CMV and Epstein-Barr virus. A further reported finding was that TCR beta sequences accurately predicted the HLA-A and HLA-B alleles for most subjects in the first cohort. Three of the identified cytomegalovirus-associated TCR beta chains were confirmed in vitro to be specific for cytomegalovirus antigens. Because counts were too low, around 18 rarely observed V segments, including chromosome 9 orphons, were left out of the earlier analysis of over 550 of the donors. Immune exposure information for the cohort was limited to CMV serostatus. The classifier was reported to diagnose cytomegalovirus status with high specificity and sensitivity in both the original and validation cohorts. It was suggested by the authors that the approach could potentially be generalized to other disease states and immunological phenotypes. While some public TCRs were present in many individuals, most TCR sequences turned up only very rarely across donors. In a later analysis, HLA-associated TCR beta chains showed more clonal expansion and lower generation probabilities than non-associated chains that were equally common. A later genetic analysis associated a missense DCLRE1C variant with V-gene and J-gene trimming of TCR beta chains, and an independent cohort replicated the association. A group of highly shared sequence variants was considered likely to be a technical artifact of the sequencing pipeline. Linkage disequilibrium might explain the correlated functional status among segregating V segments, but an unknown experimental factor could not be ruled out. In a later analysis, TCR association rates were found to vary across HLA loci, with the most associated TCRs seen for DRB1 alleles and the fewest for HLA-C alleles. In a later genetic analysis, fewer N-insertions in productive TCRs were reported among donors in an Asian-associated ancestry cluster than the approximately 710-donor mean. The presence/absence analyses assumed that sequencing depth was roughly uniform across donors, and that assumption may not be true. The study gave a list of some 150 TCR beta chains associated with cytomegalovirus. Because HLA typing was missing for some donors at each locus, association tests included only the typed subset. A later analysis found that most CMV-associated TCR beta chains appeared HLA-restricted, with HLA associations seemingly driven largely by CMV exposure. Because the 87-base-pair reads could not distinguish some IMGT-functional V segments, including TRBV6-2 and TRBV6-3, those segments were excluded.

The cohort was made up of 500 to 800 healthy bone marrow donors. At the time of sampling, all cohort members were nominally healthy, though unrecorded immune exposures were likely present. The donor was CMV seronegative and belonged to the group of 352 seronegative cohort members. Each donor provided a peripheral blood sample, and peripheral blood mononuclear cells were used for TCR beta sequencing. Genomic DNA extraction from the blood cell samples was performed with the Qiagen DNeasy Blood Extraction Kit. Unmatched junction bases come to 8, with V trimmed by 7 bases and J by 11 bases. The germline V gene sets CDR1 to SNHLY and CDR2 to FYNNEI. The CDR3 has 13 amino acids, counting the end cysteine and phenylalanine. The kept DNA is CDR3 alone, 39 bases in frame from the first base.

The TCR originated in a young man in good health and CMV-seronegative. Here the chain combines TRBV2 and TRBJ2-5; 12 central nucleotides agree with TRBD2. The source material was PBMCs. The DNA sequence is TGTGCCAGCAACCGACTAGCGGGGGCCCAGCAGTACTTC. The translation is CASNRLAGAQQYF.